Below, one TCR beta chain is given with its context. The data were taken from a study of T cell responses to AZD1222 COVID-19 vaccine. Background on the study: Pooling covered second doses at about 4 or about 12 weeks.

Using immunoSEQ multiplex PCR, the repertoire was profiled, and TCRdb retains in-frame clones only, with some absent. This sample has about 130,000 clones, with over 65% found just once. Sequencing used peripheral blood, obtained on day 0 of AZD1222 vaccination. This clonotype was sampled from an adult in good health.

The DNA of the CDR3 is TGTGCCAGCAGCCAAAGGCCTGGGAATAAAAGGTCACCACAGGGGAACACTGAAGCTTTCTTT. Translated, it gives CASSQRPGNKRSPQGNTEAFF. The V gene is TRBV14, the J gene TRBJ1-1, with a weak D call TRBD1 (6 bases). Germline CDR1 reads SGHDN; CDR2 reads FVKESK. V gave up 2 bases and J gave up 1 base, with 29 bases separating them. The CDR3 consists of 21 residues.